The clone carrying this T cell receptor (beta chain) is judged medium-sized. Antigen unknown. These data originate in a study of cytomegalovirus exposure and HLA in healthy donors. Findings and caveats of the study: Many donors shared some public TCRs, even though most TCR sequences were rare. The records held CMV serostatus as the only immune exposure information.

With V trimmed by 8 bases and J by 3 bases, 4 bases remained unmatched. This CDR3 has 14 residues. Germline assignment: CDR1 ENHRY and CDR2 SYGVKD. Although they were nominally healthy when sampled, donors likely had unrecorded immune exposures. Use of 60 Vbeta and 13 Jbeta primers characterized the PCR. Here immunoSEQ multiplex PCR was the method, and the copy in TCRdb shows in-frame clones only, minus some. The sample has fewer than 45,000 clones, almost 70% seen once; the top ten hold 3% to 4.5%. The sequencing sample was made of PBMCs. The rearrangement links TRBV10-3 to TRBJ1-5; the match to TRBD1 covers 10 bases. This receptor was taken from a man aged 40-49 years in good health and CMV-seronegative. The CDR3 is CAIGTGDTNQPQHF. CDR3 in DNA: TGTGCCATCGGGACAGGGGACACCAATCAGCCCCAGCATTTT.